This TCR beta chain was sequenced for a study of OX40 agonist ivuxolimab in advanced cancers. Notes on this clone: Its antigen is unknown.

Measured with immunoSEQ multiplex PCR; TCRdb has only the in-frame clones, and not every one. The table shows fewer than 70,000 clones, with approximately 90% occurring only once. The germline V gene has CDR1 MNHNS and CDR2 SASEGT. The CDR3 has 15 residues. The germline V and J ends were trimmed by 5 bases and 3 bases, with 13 bases remaining between them. Whole-study results and caveats: Clonal expansion in partial responders at 0.1-3.0 mg/kg ranked among the lowest.

The chain combines TRBV6-1 with TRBJ1-4; D might be TRBD1 (5 bases). Here the sequenced sample was CD4+ or CD8+ T cells sorted from blood, taken in a trial of the OX40 agonist ivuxolimab. This TCR came from an adult with an advanced solid tumor such as melanoma, head and neck, liver or kidney cancer. CDR3 protein: CASSLDSGSNEKLFF. CDR3 coding DNA: TGTGCCAGCAGTCTAGACAGCGGCTCTAATGAAAAACTGTTTTTT.